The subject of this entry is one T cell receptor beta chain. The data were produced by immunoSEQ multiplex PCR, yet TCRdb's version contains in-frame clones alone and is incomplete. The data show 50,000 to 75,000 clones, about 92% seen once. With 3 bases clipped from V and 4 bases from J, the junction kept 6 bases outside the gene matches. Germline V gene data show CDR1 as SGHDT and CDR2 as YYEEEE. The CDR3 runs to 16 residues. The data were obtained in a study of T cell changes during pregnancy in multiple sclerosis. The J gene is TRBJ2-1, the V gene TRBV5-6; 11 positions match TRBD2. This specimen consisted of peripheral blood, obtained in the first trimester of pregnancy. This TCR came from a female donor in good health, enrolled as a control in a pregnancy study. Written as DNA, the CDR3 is TGTGCCAGCAGCTATGGGACTAGCGGACTATACAATGAGCAGTTCTTC. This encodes CASSYGTSGLYNEQFF.